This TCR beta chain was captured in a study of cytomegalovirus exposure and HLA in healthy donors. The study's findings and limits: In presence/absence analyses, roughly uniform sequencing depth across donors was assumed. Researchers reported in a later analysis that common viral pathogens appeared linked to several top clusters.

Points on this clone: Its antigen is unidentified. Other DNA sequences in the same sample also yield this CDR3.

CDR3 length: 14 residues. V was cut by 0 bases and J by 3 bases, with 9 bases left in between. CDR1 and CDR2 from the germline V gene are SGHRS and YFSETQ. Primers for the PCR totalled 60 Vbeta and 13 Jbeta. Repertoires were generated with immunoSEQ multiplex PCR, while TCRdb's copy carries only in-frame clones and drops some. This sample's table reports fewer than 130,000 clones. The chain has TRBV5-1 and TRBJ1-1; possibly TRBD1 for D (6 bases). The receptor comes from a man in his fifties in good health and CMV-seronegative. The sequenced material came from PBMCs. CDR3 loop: CASSLVPGDTEAFF. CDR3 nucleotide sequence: TGCGCCAGCAGCTTGGTGCCAGGGGACACTGAAGCTTTCTTT. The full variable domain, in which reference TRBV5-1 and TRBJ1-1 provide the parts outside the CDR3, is KAGVTQTPRYLIKTRGQQVTLSCSPISGHRSVSWYQQTPGQGLQFLFEYFSETQRNKGNFPGRFSGRQFSNSRSEMNVSTLELGDSALYLCASSLVPGDTEAFFGQGTRLTVV.